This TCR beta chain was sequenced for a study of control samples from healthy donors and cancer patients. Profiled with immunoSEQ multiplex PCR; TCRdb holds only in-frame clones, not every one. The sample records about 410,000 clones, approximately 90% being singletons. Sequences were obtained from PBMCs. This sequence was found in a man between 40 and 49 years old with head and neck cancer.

This CDR3 reads CASSLDRTNQPQHF. The CDR3, as DNA: TGTGCCAGCAGTTTGGACAGGACAAATCAGCCCCAGCATTTT. The rearrangement links TRBV28 to TRBJ1-5, with 7 nucleotides matching TRBD1. V was pared by 3 bases and J by 4 bases, with 3 bases of the junction left unmatched. CDR3 length equals 14 residues. Germline lookup yields CDR1 MDHEN and CDR2 SYDVKM.